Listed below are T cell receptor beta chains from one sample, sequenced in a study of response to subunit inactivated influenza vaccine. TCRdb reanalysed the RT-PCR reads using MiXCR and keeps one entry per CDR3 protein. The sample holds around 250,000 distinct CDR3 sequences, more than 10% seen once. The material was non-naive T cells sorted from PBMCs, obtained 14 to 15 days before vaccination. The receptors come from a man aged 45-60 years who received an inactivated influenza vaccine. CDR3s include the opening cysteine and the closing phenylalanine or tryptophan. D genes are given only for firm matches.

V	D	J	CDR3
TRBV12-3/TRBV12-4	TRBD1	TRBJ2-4	CASSFLGQVSIQYF
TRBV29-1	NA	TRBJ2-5	CSVEWRGRGETQYF
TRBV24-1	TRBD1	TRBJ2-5	CATGPSGQHQETQYF
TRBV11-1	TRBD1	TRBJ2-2	CATRSMVVTGEQTTNTGELFF
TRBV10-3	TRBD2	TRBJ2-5	CAAASGVQETQYF
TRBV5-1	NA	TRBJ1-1	CASSLGAGNTEAFF
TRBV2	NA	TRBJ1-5	CASSEGQGWVQPQHF
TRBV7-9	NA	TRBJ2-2	CASSRHGELFF
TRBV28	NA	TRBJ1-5	CASSLWTPAPQPQHF
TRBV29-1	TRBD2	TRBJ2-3	CSVGVVAGGSDTQYF
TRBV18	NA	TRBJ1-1	CASSQSPMNTEAFF
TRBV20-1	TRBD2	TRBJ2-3	CSATPGASGADFTDTQYF
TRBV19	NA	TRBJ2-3	CASSISPSDTQYF
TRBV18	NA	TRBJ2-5	CASSPWQEETQYF
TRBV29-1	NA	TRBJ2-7	CSVELGYGDEQYF
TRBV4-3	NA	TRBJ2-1	CASSHTGTTYNEQFF
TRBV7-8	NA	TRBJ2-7	CASSLVVGKNYEQYF
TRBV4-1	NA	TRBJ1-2	CASSPSPQGNYGYTF
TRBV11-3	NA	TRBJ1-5	CASSLVRGGQPQHF
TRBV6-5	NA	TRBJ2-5	CASSHLEETQYF
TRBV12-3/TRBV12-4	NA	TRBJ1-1	CASSLSHLNTEAFF
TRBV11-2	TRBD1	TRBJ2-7	CASSSGQGGSYEQYF
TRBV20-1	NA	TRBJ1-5	CSASYQGYSNQPQHF
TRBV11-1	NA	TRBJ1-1	CASSLADSRNTEAFF
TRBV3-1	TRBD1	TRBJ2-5	CASSRFGQAETQYF
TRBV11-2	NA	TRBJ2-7	CASSFPGWSYEQYF
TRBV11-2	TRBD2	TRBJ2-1	CASSFLVAGVAYNEQFF